The present entry profiles one T cell receptor (beta chain) with its context. This sample was taken from a study of T cell responses to AZD1222 COVID-19 vaccine. With V trimmed by 1 base and J by 1 base, 1 base remained unmatched. The CDR3 runs 15 residues. CDR1 is SGHDT, CDR2 YYEEEE, per germline. TCRdb keeps only in-frame clones here, not all; method: immunoSEQ multiplex PCR. The table includes approximately 170,000 clones, around 94% detected once. V gene TRBV5-6 combines with J gene TRBJ2-1; 8 nucleotides line up with TRBD2. This clonotype originated in an adult who received the AZD1222 COVID-19 vaccine. This material consisted of peripheral blood, taken 28 days after the second AZD1222 dose. The CDR3 loop is CASSLTSGSYNEQFF. Here the CDR3 DNA reads TGTGCCAGCAGCTTGACTAGCGGATCCTACAATGAGCAGTTCTTC. Full variable domain (missing parts from reference TRBV5-6 and TRBJ2-1): DAGVTQSPTHLIKTRGQQVTLRCSPKSGHDTVSWYQQALGQGPQFIFQYYEEEERQRGNFPDRFSGHQFPNYSSELNVNALLLGDSALYLCASSLTSGSYNEQFFGPGTRLTVL.